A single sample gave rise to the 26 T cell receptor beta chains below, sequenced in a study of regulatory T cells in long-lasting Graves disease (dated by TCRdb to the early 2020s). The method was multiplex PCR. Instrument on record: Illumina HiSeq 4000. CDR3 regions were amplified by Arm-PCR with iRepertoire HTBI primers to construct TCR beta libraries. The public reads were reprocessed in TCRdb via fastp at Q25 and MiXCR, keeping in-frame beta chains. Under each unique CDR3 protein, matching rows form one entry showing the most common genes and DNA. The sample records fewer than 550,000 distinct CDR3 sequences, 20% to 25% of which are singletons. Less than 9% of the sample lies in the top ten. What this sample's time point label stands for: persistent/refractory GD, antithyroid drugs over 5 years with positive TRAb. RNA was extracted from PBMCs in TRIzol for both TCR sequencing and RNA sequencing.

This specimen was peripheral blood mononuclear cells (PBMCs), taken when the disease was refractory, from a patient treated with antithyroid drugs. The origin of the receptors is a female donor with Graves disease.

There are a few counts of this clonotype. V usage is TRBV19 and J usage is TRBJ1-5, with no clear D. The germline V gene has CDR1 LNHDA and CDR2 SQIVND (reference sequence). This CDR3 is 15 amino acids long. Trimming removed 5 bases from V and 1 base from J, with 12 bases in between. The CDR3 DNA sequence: TGTGCCAGTAGTTCCGGGGTCGTAAGCAATCAGCCCCAGCATTTT. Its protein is CASSSGVVSNQPQHF. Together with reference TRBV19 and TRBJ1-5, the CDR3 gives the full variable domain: DGGITQSPKYLFRKEGQNVTLSCEQNLNHDAMYWYRQDPGQGLRLIYYSQIVNDFQKGDIAEGYSVSREKKESFPLTVTSAQKNPTAFYLCASSSGVVSNQPQHFGDGTRLSIL.

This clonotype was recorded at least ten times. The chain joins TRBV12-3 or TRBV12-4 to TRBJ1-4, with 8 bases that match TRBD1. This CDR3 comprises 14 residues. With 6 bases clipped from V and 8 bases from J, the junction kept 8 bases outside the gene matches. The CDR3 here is CASRSAGTGEKLFF. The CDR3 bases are TGTGCCAGCAGGAGCGCTGGGACAGGAGAAAAACTGTTTTTT.

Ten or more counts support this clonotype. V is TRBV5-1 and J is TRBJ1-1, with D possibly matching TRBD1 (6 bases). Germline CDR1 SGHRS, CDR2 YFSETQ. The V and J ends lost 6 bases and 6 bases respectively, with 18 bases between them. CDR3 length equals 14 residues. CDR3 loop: CASTPDSQLSEAFF. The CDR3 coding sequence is TGCGCCAGCACCCCGGACAGCCAACTATCTGAAGCTTTCTTT.

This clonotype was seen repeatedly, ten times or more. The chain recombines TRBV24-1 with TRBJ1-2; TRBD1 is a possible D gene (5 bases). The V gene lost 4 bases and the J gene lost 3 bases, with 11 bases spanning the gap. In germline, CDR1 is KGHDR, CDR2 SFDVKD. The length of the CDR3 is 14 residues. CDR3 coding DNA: TGTGCCACCAGTGAACCGACAGTAGACTATGGCTACACCTTC. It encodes CATSEPTVDYGYTF.

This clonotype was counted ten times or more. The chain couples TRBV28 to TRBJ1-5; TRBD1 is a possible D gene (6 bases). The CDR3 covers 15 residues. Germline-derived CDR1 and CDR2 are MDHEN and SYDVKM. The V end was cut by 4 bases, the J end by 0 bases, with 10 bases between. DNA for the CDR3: TGTGCCAGCAGTTGGCAGGGGTATAGCAATCAGCCCCAGCATTTT. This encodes CASSWQGYSNQPQHF.

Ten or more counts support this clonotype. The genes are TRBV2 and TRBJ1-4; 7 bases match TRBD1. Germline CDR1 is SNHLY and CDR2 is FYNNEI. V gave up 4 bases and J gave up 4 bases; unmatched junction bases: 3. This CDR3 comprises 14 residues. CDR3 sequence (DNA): TGTGCCAGCAGTGGACAGGGAAATAATGAAAAACTGTTTTTT. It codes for CASSGQGNNEKLFF.

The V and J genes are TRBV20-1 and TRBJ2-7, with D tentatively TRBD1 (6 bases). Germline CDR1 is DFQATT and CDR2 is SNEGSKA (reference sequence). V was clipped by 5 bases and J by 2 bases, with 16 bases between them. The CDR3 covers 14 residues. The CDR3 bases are TGCAGTGCTGCGAGACAGGCTATAACCTACGAGCAGTACTTC. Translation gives CSAARQAITYEQYF.

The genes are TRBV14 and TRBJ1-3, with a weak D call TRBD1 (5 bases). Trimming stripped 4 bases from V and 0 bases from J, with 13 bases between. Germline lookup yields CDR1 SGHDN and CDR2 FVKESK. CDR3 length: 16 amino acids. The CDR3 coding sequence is TGTGCCAGCAGCCCACGGGACCCCAGCTCTGGAAACACCATATATTTT. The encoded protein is CASSPRDPSSGNTIYF. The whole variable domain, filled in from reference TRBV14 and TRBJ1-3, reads EAGVTQFPSHSVIEKGQTVTLRCDPISGHDNLYWYRRVMGKEIKFLLHFVKESKQDESGMPNNRFLAERTGGTYSTLKVQPAELEDSGVYFCASSPRDPSSGNTIYFGEGSWLTVV.

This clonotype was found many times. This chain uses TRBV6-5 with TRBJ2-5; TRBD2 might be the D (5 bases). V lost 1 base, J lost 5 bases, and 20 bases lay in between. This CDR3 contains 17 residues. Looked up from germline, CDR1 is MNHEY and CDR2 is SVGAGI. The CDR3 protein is CASSYFKTWGSGETQYF. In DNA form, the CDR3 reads TGTGCCAGCAGTTACTTCAAGACTTGGGGATCGGGGGAGACCCAGTACTTC.

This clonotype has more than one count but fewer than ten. The CDR3 nucleotides are TGTGCCAGTAGTCCCGGACGGGGAACTACCTACGAGCAGTACTTC. Residues: CASSPGRGTTYEQYF. The chain employs TRBV19 and TRBJ2-7, with a tentative D call TRBD2 (5 bases). The germline V gene has CDR1 LNHDA and CDR2 SQIVND (reference sequence). The CDR3 contains 15 residues. Trimming took 5 bases from V and 2 from J, leaving 16 bases between them.

The CDR3 is CASSADRGLGEQYF. CDR3 in DNA: TGTGCCAGCAGTGCGGACAGGGGGCTAGGGGAGCAGTACTTC. The gene calls are TRBV2 and TRBJ2-7; 11 positions match TRBD1. Germline trimming cut 4 bases from V and 7 bases from J; bases unmatched to any gene: 6. The CDR3 extends over 14 amino acids. The germline V gene encodes CDR1 SNHLY and CDR2 FYNNEI.

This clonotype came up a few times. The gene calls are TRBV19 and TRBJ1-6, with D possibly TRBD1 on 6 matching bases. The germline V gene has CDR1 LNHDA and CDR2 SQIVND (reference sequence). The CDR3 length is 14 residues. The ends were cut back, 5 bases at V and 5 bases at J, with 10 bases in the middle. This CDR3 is CASSGRDNNSPLHF. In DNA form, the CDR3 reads TGTGCCAGTAGTGGCCGGGACAATAATTCACCCCTCCACTTT. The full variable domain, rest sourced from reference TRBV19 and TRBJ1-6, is DGGITQSPKYLFRKEGQNVTLSCEQNLNHDAMYWYRQDPGQGLRLIYYSQIVNDFQKGDIAEGYSVSREKKESFPLTVTSAQKNPTAFYLCASSGRDNNSPLHFGNGTRLTVT.

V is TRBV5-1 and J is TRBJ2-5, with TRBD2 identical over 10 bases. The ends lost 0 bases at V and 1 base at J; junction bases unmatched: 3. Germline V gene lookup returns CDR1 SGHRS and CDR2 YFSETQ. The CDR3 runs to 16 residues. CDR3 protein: CASSLASGGRQETQYF. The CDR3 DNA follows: TGCGCCAGCAGCTTGGCTAGCGGGGGCCGCCAAGAGACCCAGTACTTC.

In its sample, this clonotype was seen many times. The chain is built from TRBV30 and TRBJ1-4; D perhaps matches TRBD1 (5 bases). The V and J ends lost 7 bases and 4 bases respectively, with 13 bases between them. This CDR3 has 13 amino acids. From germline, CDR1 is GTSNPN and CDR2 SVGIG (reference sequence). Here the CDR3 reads CASGGTDNEKLFF. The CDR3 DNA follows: TGTGCCTCGGGAGGGACGGATAATGAAAAACTGTTTTTT.

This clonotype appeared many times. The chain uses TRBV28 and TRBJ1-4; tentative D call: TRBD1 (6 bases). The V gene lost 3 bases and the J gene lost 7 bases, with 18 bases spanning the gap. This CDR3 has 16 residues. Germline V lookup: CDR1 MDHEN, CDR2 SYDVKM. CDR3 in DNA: TGTGCCAGCAGTTTTAGGGTCGCAGGGGCTTCTGAAAAACTGTTTTTT. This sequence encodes CASSFRVAGASEKLFF.

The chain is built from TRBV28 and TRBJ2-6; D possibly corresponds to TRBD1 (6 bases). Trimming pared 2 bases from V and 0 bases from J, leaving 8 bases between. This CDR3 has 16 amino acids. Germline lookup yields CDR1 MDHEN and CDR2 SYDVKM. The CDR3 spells CASSLGDTSGANVLTF. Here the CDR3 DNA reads TGTGCCAGCAGTTTAGGGGACACCTCTGGGGCCAACGTCCTGACTTTC.

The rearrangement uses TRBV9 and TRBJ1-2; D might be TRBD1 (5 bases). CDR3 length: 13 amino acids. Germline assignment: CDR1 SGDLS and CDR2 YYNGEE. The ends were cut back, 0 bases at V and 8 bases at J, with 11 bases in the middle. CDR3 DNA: TGTGCCAGCAGCGTAGTTTCAAGGGGAGGCTACACCTTC. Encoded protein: CASSVVSRGGYTF.

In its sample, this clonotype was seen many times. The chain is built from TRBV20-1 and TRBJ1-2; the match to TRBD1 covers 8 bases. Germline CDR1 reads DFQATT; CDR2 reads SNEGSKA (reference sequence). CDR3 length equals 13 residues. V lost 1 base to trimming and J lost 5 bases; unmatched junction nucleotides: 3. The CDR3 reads CSARANRGYGYTF. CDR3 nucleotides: TGCAGTGCTAGAGCGAACAGGGGGTATGGCTACACCTTC.

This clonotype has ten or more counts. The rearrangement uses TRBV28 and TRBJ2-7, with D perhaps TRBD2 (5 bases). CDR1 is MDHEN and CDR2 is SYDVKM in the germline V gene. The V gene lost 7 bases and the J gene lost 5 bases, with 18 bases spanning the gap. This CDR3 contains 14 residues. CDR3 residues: CASKDGGSGNEQYF. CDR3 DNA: TGTGCCAGCAAAGACGGTGGTTCGGGGAACGAGCAGTACTTC.

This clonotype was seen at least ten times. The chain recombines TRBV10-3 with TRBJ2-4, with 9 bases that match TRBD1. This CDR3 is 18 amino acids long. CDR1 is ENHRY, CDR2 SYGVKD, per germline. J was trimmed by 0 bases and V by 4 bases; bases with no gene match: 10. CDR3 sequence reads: CAISALWTGDAAKNIQYF. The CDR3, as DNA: TGTGCCATCAGTGCCCTCTGGACAGGGGATGCAGCCAAAAACATTCAGTACTTC.

The CDR3 region has the DNA TGCAGCGTGGGTTTCTCCTTCTACAATGAGCAGTTCTTC. The encoded protein is CSVGFSFYNEQFF. This chain connects TRBV29-1 to TRBJ2-1; D is unclear. V lost 6 bases and J lost 3, with 12 bases in between. The germline V gene has CDR1 SQVTM and CDR2 ANQGSEA. The CDR3 loop spans 13 amino acids.

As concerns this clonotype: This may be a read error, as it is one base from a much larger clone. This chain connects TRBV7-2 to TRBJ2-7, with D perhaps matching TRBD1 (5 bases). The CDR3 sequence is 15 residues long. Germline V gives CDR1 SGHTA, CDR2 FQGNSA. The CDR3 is CASSLVAGQTYEQCF. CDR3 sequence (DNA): TGTGCCAGCAGCCTAGTGGCAGGGCAGACCTACGAGCAGTGCTTC. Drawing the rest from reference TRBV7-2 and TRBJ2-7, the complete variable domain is GAGVSQSPSNKVTEKGKDVELRCDPISGHTALYWYRQSLGQGLEFLIYFQGNSAPDKSGLPSDRFSAERTGGSVSTLTIQRTQQEDSAVYLCASSLVAGQTYEQCFGPGTRLTVT.

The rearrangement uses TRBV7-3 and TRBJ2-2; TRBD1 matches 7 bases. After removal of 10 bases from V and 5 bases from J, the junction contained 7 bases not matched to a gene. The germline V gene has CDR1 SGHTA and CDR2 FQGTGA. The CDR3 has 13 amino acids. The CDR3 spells CATGTAYTGELFF. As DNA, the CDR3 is TGTGCCACCGGGACAGCTTATACCGGGGAGCTGTTTTTT.

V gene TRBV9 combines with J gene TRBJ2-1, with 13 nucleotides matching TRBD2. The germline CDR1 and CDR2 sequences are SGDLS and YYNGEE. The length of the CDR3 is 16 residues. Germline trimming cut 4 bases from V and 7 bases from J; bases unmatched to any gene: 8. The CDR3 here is CASSSAGLAGVNEQFF. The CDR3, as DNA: TGTGCCAGCAGCTCGGCCGGACTAGCGGGGGTAAATGAGCAGTTCTTC.

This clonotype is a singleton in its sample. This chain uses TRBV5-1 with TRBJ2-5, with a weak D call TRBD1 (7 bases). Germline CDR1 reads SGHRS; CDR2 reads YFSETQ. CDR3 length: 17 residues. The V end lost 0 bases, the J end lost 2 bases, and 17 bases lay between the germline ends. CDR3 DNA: TGCGCCAGCAGCTTGGCCCCCGGCGGGACAGAACAAGAGACCCAGTACTTC. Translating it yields CASSLAPGGTEQETQYF.

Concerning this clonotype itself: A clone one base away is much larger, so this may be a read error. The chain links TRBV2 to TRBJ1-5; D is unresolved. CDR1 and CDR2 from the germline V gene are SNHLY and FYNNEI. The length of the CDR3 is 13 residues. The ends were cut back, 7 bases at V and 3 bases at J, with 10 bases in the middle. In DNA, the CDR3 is TGTGCCAGCAACAACAGTGACAATCAGCCCCAGCATTTT. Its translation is CASNNSDNQPQHF.